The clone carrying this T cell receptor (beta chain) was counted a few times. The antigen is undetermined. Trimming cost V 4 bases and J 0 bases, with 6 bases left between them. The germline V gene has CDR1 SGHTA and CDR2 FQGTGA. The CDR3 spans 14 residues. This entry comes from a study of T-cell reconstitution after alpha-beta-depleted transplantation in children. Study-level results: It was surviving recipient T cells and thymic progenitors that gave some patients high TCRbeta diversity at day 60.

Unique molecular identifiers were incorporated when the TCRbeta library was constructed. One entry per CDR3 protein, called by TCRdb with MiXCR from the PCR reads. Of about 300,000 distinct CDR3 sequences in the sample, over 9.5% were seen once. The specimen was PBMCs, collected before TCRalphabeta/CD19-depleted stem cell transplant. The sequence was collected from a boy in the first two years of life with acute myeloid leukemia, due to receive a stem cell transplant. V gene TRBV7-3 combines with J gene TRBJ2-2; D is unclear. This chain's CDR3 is CASSSESNTGELFF. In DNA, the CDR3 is TGTGCCAGCAGCTCCGAGTCGAACACCGGGGAGCTGTTTTTT.